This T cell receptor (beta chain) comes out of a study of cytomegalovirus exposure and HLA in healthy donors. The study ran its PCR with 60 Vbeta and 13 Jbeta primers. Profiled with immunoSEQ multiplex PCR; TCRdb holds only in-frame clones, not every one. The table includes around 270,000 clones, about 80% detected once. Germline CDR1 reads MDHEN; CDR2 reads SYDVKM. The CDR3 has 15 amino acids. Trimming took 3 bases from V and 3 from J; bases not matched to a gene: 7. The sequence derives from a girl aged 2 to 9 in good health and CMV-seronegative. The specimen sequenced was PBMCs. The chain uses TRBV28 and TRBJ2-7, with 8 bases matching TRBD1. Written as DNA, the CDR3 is TGTGCCAGCAGTTTTAAGGGACAGGCAAACTACGAGCAGTACTTC. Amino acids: CASSFKGQANYEQYF. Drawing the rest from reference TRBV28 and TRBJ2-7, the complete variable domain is DVKVTQSSRYLVKRTGEKVFLECVQDMDHENMFWYRQDPGLGLRLIYFSYDVKMKEKGDIPEGYSVSREKKERFSLILESASTNQTSMYLCASSFKGQANYEQYFGPGTRLTVT.